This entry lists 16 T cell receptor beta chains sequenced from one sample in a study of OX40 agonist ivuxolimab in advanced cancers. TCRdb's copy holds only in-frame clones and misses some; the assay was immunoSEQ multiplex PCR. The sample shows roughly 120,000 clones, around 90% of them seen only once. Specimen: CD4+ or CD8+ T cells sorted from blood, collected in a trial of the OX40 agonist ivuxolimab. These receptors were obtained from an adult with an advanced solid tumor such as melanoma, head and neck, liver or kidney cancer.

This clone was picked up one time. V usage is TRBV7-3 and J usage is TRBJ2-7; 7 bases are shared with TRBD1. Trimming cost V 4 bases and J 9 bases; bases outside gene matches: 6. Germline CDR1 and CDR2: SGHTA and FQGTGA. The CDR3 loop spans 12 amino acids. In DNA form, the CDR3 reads TGTGCCAGCAGCTCAAGACAGGGTGGGCAGTACTTC. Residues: CASSSRQGGQYF.

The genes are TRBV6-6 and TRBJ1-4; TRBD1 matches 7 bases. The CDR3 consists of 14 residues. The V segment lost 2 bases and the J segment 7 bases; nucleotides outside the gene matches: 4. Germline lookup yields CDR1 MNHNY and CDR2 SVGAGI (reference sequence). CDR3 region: CASSYRGQGEKLFF. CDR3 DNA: TGTGCCAGCAGTTACAGGGGGCAGGGTGAAAAACTGTTTTTT.

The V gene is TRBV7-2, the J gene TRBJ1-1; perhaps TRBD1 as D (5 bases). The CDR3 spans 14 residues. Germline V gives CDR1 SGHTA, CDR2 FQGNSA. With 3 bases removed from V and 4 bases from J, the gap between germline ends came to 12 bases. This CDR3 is CASSLPPGGTEAFF. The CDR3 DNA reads TGTGCCAGCAGCTTGCCCCCGGGGGGCACTGAAGCTTTCTTT.

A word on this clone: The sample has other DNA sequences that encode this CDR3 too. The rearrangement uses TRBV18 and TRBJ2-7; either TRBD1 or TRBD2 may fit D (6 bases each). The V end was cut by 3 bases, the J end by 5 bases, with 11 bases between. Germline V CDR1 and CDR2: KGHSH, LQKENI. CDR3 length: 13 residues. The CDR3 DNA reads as TGTGCCAGCTCACCCGGGGGCGGCGACGAGCAGTACTTC. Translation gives CASSPGGGDEQYF.

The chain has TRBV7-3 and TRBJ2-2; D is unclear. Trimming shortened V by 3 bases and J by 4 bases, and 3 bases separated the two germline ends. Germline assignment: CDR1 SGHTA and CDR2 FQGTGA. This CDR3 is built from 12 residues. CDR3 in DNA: TGTGCCAGCAGCTTTAGCACCGGGGAGCTGTTTTTT. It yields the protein CASSFSTGELFF.

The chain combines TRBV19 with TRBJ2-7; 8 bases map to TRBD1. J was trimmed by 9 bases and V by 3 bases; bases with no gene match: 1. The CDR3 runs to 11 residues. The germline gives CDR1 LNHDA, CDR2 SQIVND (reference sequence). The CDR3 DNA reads TGTGCCAGTAGTATGGGGACAGGGCAGTACTTC. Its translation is CASSMGTGQYF.

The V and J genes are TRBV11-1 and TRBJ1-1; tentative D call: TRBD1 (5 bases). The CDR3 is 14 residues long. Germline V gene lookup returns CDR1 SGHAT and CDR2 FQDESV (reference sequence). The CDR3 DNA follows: TGTGTCTCGTCCTTGGGGGACGGAGGCACTGAAGCTTTCTTT. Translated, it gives CVSSLGDGGTEAFF.

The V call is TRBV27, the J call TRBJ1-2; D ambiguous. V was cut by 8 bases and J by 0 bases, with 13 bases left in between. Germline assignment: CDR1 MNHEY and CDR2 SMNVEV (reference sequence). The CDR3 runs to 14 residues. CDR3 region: CASPLGRANYGYTF. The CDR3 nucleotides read TGTGCCAGCCCCTTGGGGAGAGCTAACTATGGCTACACCTTC.

In DNA form, the CDR3 reads TGTGCCAGCAGCGTTCTTGGGAGGGGTGAAGCTTTCTTT. Translation gives CASSVLGRGEAFF. This sequence joins TRBV9 and TRBJ1-1, with a possible D match to TRBD1 (5 bases). Per the germline V gene, CDR1 is SGDLS and CDR2 is YYNGEE. V was clipped by 2 bases and J by 7 bases, with 12 bases between them. This CDR3 region has 13 residues.

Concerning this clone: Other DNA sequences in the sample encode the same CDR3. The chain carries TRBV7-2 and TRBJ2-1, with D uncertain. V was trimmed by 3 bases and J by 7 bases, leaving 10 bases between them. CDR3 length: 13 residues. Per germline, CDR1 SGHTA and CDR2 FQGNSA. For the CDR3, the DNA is TGTGCCAGCAGCTTGGTTCATGGGAATGAGCAGTTCTTC. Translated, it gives CASSLVHGNEQFF.

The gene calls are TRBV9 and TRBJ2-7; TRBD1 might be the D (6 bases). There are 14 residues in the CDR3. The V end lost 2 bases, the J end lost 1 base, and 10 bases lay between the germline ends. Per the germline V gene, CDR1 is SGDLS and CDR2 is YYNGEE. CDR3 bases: TGTGCCAGCAGCGTCCGTGGACAGTCCTACGAGCAGTACTTC. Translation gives CASSVRGQSYEQYF.

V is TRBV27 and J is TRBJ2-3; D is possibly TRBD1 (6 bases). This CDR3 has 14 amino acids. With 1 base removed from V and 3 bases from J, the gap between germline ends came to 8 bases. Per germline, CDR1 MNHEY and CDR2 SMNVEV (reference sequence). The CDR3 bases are TGTGCCAGCAGTTTATTGGGGGCGACAGATACGCAGTATTTT. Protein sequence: CASSLLGATDTQYF.

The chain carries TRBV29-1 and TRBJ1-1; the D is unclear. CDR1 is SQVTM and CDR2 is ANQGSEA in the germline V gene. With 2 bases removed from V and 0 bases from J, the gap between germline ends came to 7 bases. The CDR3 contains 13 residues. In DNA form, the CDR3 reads TGCAGCGTTGAAACACAGATGAACACTGAAGCTTTCTTT. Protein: CSVETQMNTEAFF.

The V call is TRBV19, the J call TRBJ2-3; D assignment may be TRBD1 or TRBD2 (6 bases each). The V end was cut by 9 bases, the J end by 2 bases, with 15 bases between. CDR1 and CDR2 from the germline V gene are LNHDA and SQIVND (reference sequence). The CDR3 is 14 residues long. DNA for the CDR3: TGTGCCAGCCAGTGGGGGGACAACACAGATACGCAGTATTTT. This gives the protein CASQWGDNTDTQYF.

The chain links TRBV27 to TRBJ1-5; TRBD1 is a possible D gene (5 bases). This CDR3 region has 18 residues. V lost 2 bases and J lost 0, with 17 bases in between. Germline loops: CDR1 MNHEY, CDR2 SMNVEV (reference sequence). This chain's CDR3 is CASSLRHPIGTSNQPQHF. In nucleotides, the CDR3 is TGTGCCAGCAGTTTACGCCACCCAATCGGGACTAGCAATCAGCCCCAGCATTTT.

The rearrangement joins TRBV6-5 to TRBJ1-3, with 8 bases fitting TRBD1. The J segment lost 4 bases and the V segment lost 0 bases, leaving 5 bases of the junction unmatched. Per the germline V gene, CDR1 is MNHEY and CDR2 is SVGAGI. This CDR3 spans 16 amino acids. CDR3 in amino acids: CASSYSGQGPGNTIYF. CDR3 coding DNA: TGTGCCAGCAGTTACTCAGGACAGGGCCCCGGAAACACCATATATTTT.